The 25 T cell receptor beta chains presented below share a single source sample, sequenced in a study of cytomegalovirus exposure and HLA in healthy donors. Primers for the PCR totalled 60 Vbeta and 13 Jbeta. TCRdb's copy holds only in-frame clones and misses some; the assay was immunoSEQ multiplex PCR. The sample carries 75,000 to 90,000 clones, under 80% recorded once. The source material was PBMCs. The receptors originated from a male donor in good health and CMV-seropositive.

The gene calls are TRBV28 and TRBJ2-1; TRBD2 aligns across 9 bases. Looked up from germline, CDR1 is MDHEN and CDR2 is SYDVKM. Trimming at V came to 6 bases and at J to 3 bases, leaving 6 bases not matched to a gene. CDR3 length equals 15 residues. DNA for the CDR3: TGTGCCAGCAGCCTCCGACTAGCGGACTACAATGAGCAGTTCTTC. Translated: CASSLRLADYNEQFF.

This clone was seen a few times. The rearrangement links TRBV6-5 to TRBJ1-4, with D tentatively TRBD1 (5 bases). CDR1 MNHEY and CDR2 SVGAGI come from the germline V gene. Trimming pared 6 bases from V and 8 bases from J, leaving 16 bases between. This CDR3 has 14 residues. The CDR3 region is CASRPLGEGEKLFF. The CDR3 DNA sequence: TGTGCCAGCAGACCATTAGGGGAGGGGGAAAAACTGTTTTTT.

V gene TRBV18 combines with J gene TRBJ2-1; perhaps TRBD1 as D (6 bases). Trimming removed 0 bases at V and 8 bases at J, with 11 bases between. Germline CDR1 KGHSH, CDR2 LQKENI. The CDR3 runs 14 residues. DNA of the CDR3: TGTGCCAGCTCACCACCGGGGGCTGGGGATGAGCAGTTCTTC. Translation gives CASSPPGAGDEQFF. Full variable domain (outside the CDR3, taken from reference TRBV18 and TRBJ2-1): NAGVMQNPRHLVRRRGQEARLRCSPMKGHSHVYWYRQLPEEGLKFMVYLQKENIIDESGMPKERFSAEFPKEGPSILRIQQVVRGDSAAYFCASSPPGAGDEQFFGPGTRLTVL.

The chain carries TRBV7-6 and TRBJ2-3, with 7 bases lining up with TRBD2. In germline, CDR1 is SGHVS, CDR2 FNYEAQ. The CDR3 extends over 16 amino acids. V dropped 2 bases and J dropped 0; count of bases not matched to a gene: 5. As DNA, the CDR3 is TGTGCCAGCAGCTTAAGGTCGGGACTAAGCACAGATACGCAGTATTTT. It yields the protein CASSLRSGLSTDTQYF.

This sequence joins TRBV2 and TRBJ1-6, with 9 bases aligning to TRBD1. Germline lookup yields CDR1 SNHLY and CDR2 FYNNEI. The CDR3 loop spans 14 amino acids. J lost 9 bases, V lost 6 bases, and 6 bases had no gene match. The CDR3 here is CASREQGAGSPLHF. Here the CDR3 DNA reads TGTGCCAGCAGGGAACAGGGGGCAGGTTCACCCCTCCACTTT.

The genes are TRBV30 and TRBJ1-6; unclear D gene. CDR3 length: 15 residues. V lost 3 bases, J lost 5 bases, and 14 bases lay in between. Germline V gene data show CDR1 as GTSNPN and CDR2 as SVGIG (reference sequence). CDR3 DNA sequence: TGTGCCTGGAGGTCGGGGAGCGGCCATAATTCACCCCTCCACTTT. Translation gives CAWRSGSGHNSPLHF.

The chain combines TRBV4-1 with TRBJ2-5, with D possibly being TRBD1 (6 bases). The J call is in doubt because the DNA end fits TRBJ2-7 better. The length of the CDR3 is 14 residues. Germline CDR1 reads MGHRA; CDR2 reads YSYEKL. CDR3 nucleotide sequence: TGCGCCAGCAGCCGACCTACAGGGAATGGCGAGCAGTACTTC. It encodes CASSRPTGNGEQYF.

V is TRBV7-9 and J is TRBJ1-1; D is unclear. The V end lost 5 bases, the J end lost 2 bases, and 6 bases lay between the germline ends. Per germline, CDR1 SEHNR and CDR2 FQNEAQ (reference sequence). This CDR3 is built from 12 residues. CDR3 nucleotide sequence: TGTGCCAGCAGCACCAGAAACACTGAAGCTTTCTTT. Its translation is CASSTRNTEAFF.

This rearrangement joins TRBV10-3 to TRBJ2-1, with TRBD2 identical over 13 bases. V lost 5 bases and J lost 9; bases outside the gene matches: 10. Germline CDR1 and CDR2: ENHRY and SYGVKD. The length of the CDR3 is 16 residues. The CDR3 region is CAISYGLAGATIEQFF. CDR3 DNA sequence: TGTGCCATCAGTTACGGACTAGCGGGAGCCACAATTGAGCAGTTCTTC.

The chain uses TRBV7-2 and TRBJ1-1, with D hard to call. The CDR3 covers 15 residues. The V end was cut by 4 bases, the J end by 8 bases, with 20 bases between. The germline gives CDR1 SGHTA, CDR2 FQGNSA. CDR3 in DNA: TGTGCCAGCAGCTCGGGGTTACGGCTTGGGTTGGAAGCTTTCTTT. Residues: CASSSGLRLGLEAFF.

This clone came up once. The CDR3 DNA sequence: TGTGCCAGCAGTTCTTTAGGGACAGGGGGTTGGGAGCAGTACTTC. Residues: CASSSLGTGGWEQYF. The chain links TRBV6-1 to TRBJ2-7; 11 bases map to TRBD1. The germline V gene has CDR1 MNHNS and CDR2 SASEGT. Unmatched junction bases numbered 10, after V lost 5 bases and J lost 7 bases. This CDR3 spans 15 amino acids.

J is TRBJ1-1 and V is TRBV29-1; D is perhaps TRBD1 (6 bases). Trimming removed 6 bases from V and 0 bases from J, with 14 bases in between. CDR3 length: 14 amino acids. Germline CDR1 and CDR2: SQVTM and ANQGSEA. CDR3 sequence: CSVQHRVLNTEAFF. In DNA form, the CDR3 reads TGCAGCGTCCAGCACAGGGTCTTGAACACTGAAGCTTTCTTT.

J is TRBJ1-3 and V is TRBV5-4; D is unresolved. Germline CDR1 and CDR2: SGHNT and YYREEE (reference sequence). The CDR3 has 15 residues. The V gene lost 0 bases and the J gene lost 0 bases, with 7 bases spanning the gap. The chain's CDR3 is CASSLDRSSGNTIYF. The CDR3 nucleotides are TGTGCCAGCAGCTTGGACCGCAGCTCTGGAAACACCATATATTTT.

V usage is TRBV27 and J usage is TRBJ2-7; D is possibly TRBD2 (6 bases). The germline gives CDR1 MNHEY, CDR2 SMNVEV (reference sequence). CDR3 size: 14 residues. V gave up 8 bases and J gave up 2 bases, with 16 bases separating them. The CDR3 DNA follows: TGTGCCAGCTCGTCCGGGAGAGATCCCTACGAGCAGTACTTC. This translates into CASSSGRDPYEQYF.

The CDR3 DNA sequence: TGCGCCAGCAGCTCCGGGGCTCGACCCGAAGGGGGTGAGCAGTTCTTC. Translation gives CASSSGARPEGGEQFF. The chain combines TRBV5-1 with TRBJ2-1; perhaps TRBD1 as D (6 bases). Deletions cut 3 bases from V and 9 bases from J, with 22 bases between. The CDR3 extends over 16 amino acids. Germline CDR1 and CDR2: SGHRS and YFSETQ.

The chain couples TRBV18 to TRBJ1-5; 7 positions agree with TRBD1. J lost 5 bases, V lost 6 bases, and 10 bases had no gene match. The CDR3 loop spans 15 amino acids. CDR1 is KGHSH and CDR2 is LQKENI in the germline V gene. Here the CDR3 DNA reads TGTGCCAGCTCCACCGAGGCAGGGGGTTATCAGCCCCAGCATTTT. The encoded protein is CASSTEAGGYQPQHF.

This clone is a singleton in its sample. The chain links TRBV14 to TRBJ2-1, with D possibly being TRBD2 (6 bases). The ends were cut back, 5 bases at V and 0 bases at J, with 8 bases in the middle. The CDR3 sequence is 14 residues long. Germline values: CDR1 SGHDN, CDR2 FVKESK. The DNA for the CDR3 is TGTGCCAGCAGCTACGGGAGCTCCTACAATGAGCAGTTCTTC. Its translation: CASSYGSSYNEQFF.

The chain recombines TRBV28 with TRBJ2-2; TRBD2 agrees at 15 bases. The CDR3 covers 17 residues. The germline gives CDR1 MDHEN, CDR2 SYDVKM. After removal of 6 bases from V and 7 bases from J, the junction contained 9 bases not matched to a gene. The CDR3 sequence is CASSHGLAGGPGGELFF. The CDR3 region has the DNA TGTGCCAGCAGCCACGGACTAGCGGGAGGGCCCGGCGGGGAGCTGTTTTTT.

This clone came up once. The rearrangement links TRBV7-2 to TRBJ1-4; D is possibly TRBD1 (6 bases). V lost 4 bases and J lost 0, with 12 bases in between. Germline V CDR1 and CDR2: SGHTA, FQGNSA. The CDR3 consists of 16 residues. Here the CDR3 reads CASSSSTGTTNEKLFF. CDR3 nucleotides: TGTGCCAGCAGCTCGTCAACAGGGACAACTAATGAAAAACTGTTTTTT. The full variable domain, completed using reference TRBV7-2 and TRBJ1-4, is GAGVSQSPSNKVTEKGKDVELRCDPISGHTALYWYRQSLGQGLEFLIYFQGNSAPDKSGLPSDRFSAERTGGSVSTLTIQRTQQEDSAVYLCASSSSTGTTNEKLFFGSGTQLSVL.

The CDR3 region is CASSRAGTGNFEQYF. CDR3 bases: TGTGCCAGCAGTCGGGCCGGGACAGGGAATTTCGAGCAGTACTTC. V is TRBV6-5 and J is TRBJ2-7; 9 nucleotides align to TRBD1. CDR3 size: 15 residues. The germline gives CDR1 MNHEY, CDR2 SVGAGI. The J segment lost 6 bases and the V segment lost 5 bases, leaving 11 bases of the junction unmatched.

The rearrangement links TRBV19 to TRBJ2-2; 7 bases map to TRBD1. CDR3 length equals 16 residues. CDR1 is LNHDA and CDR2 is SQIVND in the germline V gene (reference sequence). Trimming cost V 1 base and J 9 bases; bases outside gene matches: 11. CDR3 in DNA: TGTGCCAGTAGTATAGTTGACAGGGCGTCGGTATGGGAGCTGTTTTTT. This encodes CASSIVDRASVWELFF.

The J gene is TRBJ1-2, the V gene TRBV27; 8 bases fit TRBD1. Germline CDR1 MNHEY, CDR2 SMNVEV (reference sequence). CDR3 length equals 18 residues. V was pared by 0 bases and J by 5 bases, with 14 bases of the junction left unmatched. Here the CDR3 reads CASSLSMGQVPPGYGYTF. DNA for the CDR3: TGTGCCAGCAGTTTATCGATGGGACAGGTCCCCCCCGGTTATGGCTACACCTTC.

The chain recombines TRBV5-1 with TRBJ2-7; D perhaps matches TRBD2 (6 bases). The V end was cut by 4 bases, the J end by 3 bases, with 11 bases between. The CDR3 contains 13 residues. CDR1 and CDR2 from the germline V gene are SGHRS and YFSETQ. For the CDR3, the DNA is TGCGCCAGCAGCATCGGGGACTTCTACGAGCAGTACTTC. Amino acids: CASSIGDFYEQYF.

V and J are TRBV4-2 and TRBJ1-4; D remains unclear. Germline-derived CDR1 and CDR2 are LGHNA and YNFKEQ. Trimming removed 4 bases from V and 4 bases from J, with 13 bases in between. This CDR3 spans 15 amino acids. CDR3 nucleotides: TGTGCCAGCAGCCCGTCGGCAGGTAGTAATGAAAAACTGTTTTTT. It specifies CASSPSAGSNEKLFF.

This clone has a handful of counts. Within the sample, other DNA sequences also encode this same CDR3. The chain recombines TRBV28 with TRBJ1-2; 7 bases are shared with TRBD1. Germline trimming cut 6 bases from V and 7 bases from J; bases unmatched to any gene: 20. The CDR3 has 17 amino acids. Germline-derived CDR1 and CDR2 are MDHEN and SYDVKM. CDR3: CASRLTGTAVTRGGYTF. For the CDR3, the DNA is TGTGCCAGCAGATTAACCGGGACAGCTGTCACGAGGGGTGGCTACACCTTC.